This TCR beta chain came from a study of cytomegalovirus exposure and HLA in healthy donors (dated by TCRdb to about 2017). Looking at the study overall: An earlier analysis of some 620 of the donors reported approximately 280 Gb of sequence data and roughly 120 million unique TCR beta sequences obtained from about 200 million T cells. An early release covering more than 500 HLA-typed donors comprised approximately 300 gigabases of sequencing data and around 80 million unique TCR sequences. Among the roughly 390 genotyped donors, around 81% belonged to the genetic ancestry cluster associated with self-reported Caucasian donors. The aim of the study was to test whether cataloging public T cell receptors could identify signatures of past pathogen exposure. Using immunosequencing, the study profiled T cell repertoires from 666 subjects and related those repertoires to cytomegalovirus serostatus. A separate validation cohort of more than 100 different subjects was used in addition to the roughly 620-subject first cohort. High-throughput TCR immunosequencing, statistical association of individual TCRs with disease status, and machine learning were combined to predict cytomegalovirus infection status. A later analysis re-examined previously published TCR beta repertoires from 610 or so donors and added high-resolution HLA genotyping to investigate patterns of TCR occurrence. Rather than drawing on any new phenotypic data, the later analysis identified candidate immune exposures from TCR beta sequences and the way those sequences occurred across donors. In an earlier analysis of roughly 600 of the donors, high-throughput TCR beta sequencing was used to judge whether each TCR beta V gene segment behaved as functional or pseudogenic. Alongside the repertoire data, information on donor age, sex, ethnicity and CMV serostatus was compiled. A later genetic analysis took genome-wide SNP genotypes for about 55% of the 666 donors and used that subset as a discovery cohort. Every repertoire in the discovery cohort had been generated on one and the same sequencing platform. Class I and class II HLA loci were covered by the typing at four-digit resolution. The number of donors typed differed by locus, with roughly 620-640 for A, B, C, DRB1 and DQB1, over 500 for DQA1, 600 to 610 for DPA1, and around 460 for DPB1. A handful of DR-DQ haplotypes were handled as single units for association and clustering because linkage in the cohort was strong. Across around 400 genotyped donors of the cohort, an average of approximately 200,000 unique TCR beta nucleotide sequences per donor were sequenced, and 15% to 20% of those sequences were non-productive.

About this clone: Its antigen remains unidentified. Nothing much larger sits one base from this clone, and base qualities are not available.

Library prep was done by the immunoSEQ multiplex PCR assay. A mixture of 60 forward primers for TCR Vbeta segments and 13 reverse primers for TCR Jbeta segments was used in the multiplex PCR. The CDR3 region of rearranged TCR beta genes was amplified from genomic DNA by a multiplex PCR assay. On the Illumina HiSeq System, the amplified TCR beta libraries were sequenced as 87-base-pair reads. The study's processing was this. A later analysis counted about 76 million unique TCR beta chains across the 650 to 800 repertoires, and 9.5 million to 11 million of these chains were shared by at least two donors. Raw reads were error-corrected and collapsed into unique sequences with a nearest-neighbor algorithm that merged closely related sequences to remove PCR and sequencing errors. V, D and J gene segments were assigned by aligning CDR3 sequences to IMGT reference sequences. Each retained sequence needed at least a six-nucleotide match to both a V gene segment and a J gene segment. A rearrangement counted as productive if the CDR3 had no stop codons and remained in frame with V and J, and every other rearrangement counted as non-productive. CDR3 was defined by IMGT convention, running from the second conserved V-encoded cysteine to the conserved J-encoded phenylalanine. The earlier analysis of approximately 500 of the donors excluded sequences that lacked an unambiguous match to a single V gene segment. In an earlier analysis of some 590 of the donors, V segments were called functional above 56.7% productive rearrangements and were called segregating when the between-donor standard deviation exceeded 5%. To diagnose cytomegalovirus status from the catalog of TCR beta chain sequences, a statistical classification framework was built. V and J gene assignment, in a later analysis, came from comparing TCR nucleotide sequences with IMGT/GENE-DB human TR gene sequences. Using the TCRdist pipeline, a later analysis assigned CDR3 sequences along with most-parsimonious VDJ recombination scenarios. In a later analysis, each TCR beta chain was defined by its CDR3 amino acid sequence together with its V-gene family, and reads without a unique V-gene family were excluded. In a later analysis, some 600 highly shared, low-generation-probability nucleotide sequences were removed to address suspected cross-contamination and a sequencing artifact. A later analysis calculated a clonal expansion index for each public chain from normalized within-repertoire ranks of inferred template counts. A later analysis computed generation probabilities with a VDJ recombination model fitted to out-of-frame rearrangements, and checked the results against IGoR. Hypergeometric tests were used in a later analysis to score TCR-TCR, TCR-HLA and TCR-CMV co-occurrence, with a repertoire-size bias correction applied to the TCR pairs. In a later analysis, false discovery rates were estimated by permuting HLA or CMV assignments 20 times. In a later analysis, co-occurring TCRs were grouped using DBSCAN, with TCRdist sequence similarity added in when clustering inside HLA-allele-positive subsets. For co-occurrence clustering, repertoires with fewer than 30,000 or more than 120,000 public chains were excluded, along with several repertoires with anomalous nucleotide sharing. TCRdb retrieved this table from immuneACCESS and kept in-frame rearrangements only. Not all clones are present; in checked studies, unresolved V genes account for under half, and no reason is known for the remainder. V, J and clone size are those of that table, while D and trimming were read from the DNA. The sample records fewer than 200,000 clones, approximately 84% of which are singletons. About 5% of the sample is taken by the ten largest.

The paper as a whole reports these results and caveats: In the study, 150 to 200 TCR beta chains were listed as associated with cytomegalovirus. For the cohort, immune exposure information was limited to CMV serostatus. In both the original and validation cohorts, the classifier was reported to diagnose cytomegalovirus status with high specificity and sensitivity. This cohort had only TCR beta chains sequenced, and the lack of alpha or paired-chain data limited which features could be detected. In a later analysis, HLA-associated TCR beta chains showed more clonal expansion and lower generation probabilities than non-associated chains that were equally common. Assigning TCR associations to individual alleles was difficult when HLA alleles, especially DR and DQ, strongly co-occurred. The sequencing pipeline was judged likely to have produced a cluster of highly shared sequence variants as a technical artifact. Linkage disequilibrium might explain the correlated functional status among segregating V segments, but an unknown experimental factor could not be ruled out. The authors suggested that the approach could potentially be extended to other disease states and immunological phenotypes. The earlier analysis of some 560 of the donors excluded fewer than 20 rarely observed V segments, including chromosome 9 orphons, because counts were too low. A further reported finding was that TCR beta sequences accurately predicted the HLA-A and HLA-B alleles for most subjects in the first cohort. In a later analysis, several top co-occurrence clusters were reported to appear linked to parvovirus B19, influenza, CMV and Epstein-Barr virus. A later genetic analysis reported fewer N-insertions in productive TCRs among donors in an Asian-associated ancestry cluster than the roughly 700-donor mean. Presence/absence analyses assumed roughly uniform sequencing depth across donors, an assumption that may not hold. According to a later analysis, TCR association rates differed among HLA loci, with DRB1 alleles showing the most associated TCRs and HLA-C alleles showing the fewest. In a later analysis, 15,000 to 20,000 TCR beta sequences were associated with specific HLA alleles at a false discovery rate of 0.05. A few of the identified cytomegalovirus-associated TCR beta chains were confirmed in vitro to be specific for cytomegalovirus antigens. Across donors, most TCR sequences were observed very rarely, whereas some public TCRs were present in many individuals. In a later genetic analysis, a missense DCLRE1C variant was associated with V-gene and J-gene trimming of TCR beta chains, and the association was replicated in an independent cohort. In an earlier analysis of about 540 of the donors, most TCR beta V segments were observed in productive rearrangements about 90% or about 30% of the time, broadly matching IMGT annotations. Because HLA typing was missing for some donors at each locus, association tests included only the typed subset. Most CMV-associated TCR beta chains appeared to be HLA-restricted in a later analysis, and the HLA associations seemed to be driven largely by CMV exposure. Because the 87-base-pair reads could not distinguish some IMGT-functional V segments, including TRBV6-2 and TRBV6-3, those segments were excluded.

In total, 666 healthy bone marrow donors made up the cohort. All cohort members were sampled while nominally healthy, although unrecorded immune exposures were likely present. The donor tested CMV seropositive and was one of the 289 seropositive cohort members. Each donor provided a peripheral blood sample, and peripheral blood mononuclear cells were used for TCR beta sequencing. The Qiagen DNeasy Blood Extraction Kit was used to extract genomic DNA from the blood cell samples. CDR1 and CDR2 are read off the germline V gene as SNHLY and FYNNEI. The CDR3 goes from the cysteine to the phenylalanine over 13 residues. Just the 39-base CDR3 DNA is kept, in frame starting at base 1. Trimming takes 7 bases off V and 4 bases off J; junction bases not matched to a gene: 1.

The chain is assembled from TRBV2 and TRBJ1-5, with 10 bases in between that match TRBD1. This receptor was identified in a woman aged 50 to 65 in good health and CMV-seropositive. The sequencing input was PBMCs. This receptor has the CDR3 CASMDRGNQPQHF. The DNA sequence is as follows: TGTGCCAGCATGGACAGGGGGAATCAGCCCCAGCATTTT.